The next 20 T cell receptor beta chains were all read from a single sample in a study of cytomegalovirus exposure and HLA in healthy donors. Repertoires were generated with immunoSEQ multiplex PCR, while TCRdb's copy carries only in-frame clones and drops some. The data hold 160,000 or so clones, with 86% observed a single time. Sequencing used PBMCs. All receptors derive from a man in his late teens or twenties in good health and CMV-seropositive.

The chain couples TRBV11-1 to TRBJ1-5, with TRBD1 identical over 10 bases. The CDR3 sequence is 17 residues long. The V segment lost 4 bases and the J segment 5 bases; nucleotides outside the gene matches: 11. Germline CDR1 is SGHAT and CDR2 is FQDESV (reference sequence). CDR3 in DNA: TGTGCCAGCAGCTCCCCGGGACAGGGGAGGACCGATCAGCCCCAGCATTTT. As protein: CASSSPGQGRTDQPQHF.

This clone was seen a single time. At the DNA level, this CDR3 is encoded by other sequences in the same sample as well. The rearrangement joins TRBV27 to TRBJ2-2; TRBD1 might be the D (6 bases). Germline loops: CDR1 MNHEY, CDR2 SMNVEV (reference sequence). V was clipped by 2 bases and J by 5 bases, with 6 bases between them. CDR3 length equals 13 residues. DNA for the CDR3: TGTGCCAGCAGTTTAAGGGGGACCGGGGAGCTGTTTTTT. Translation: CASSLRGTGELFF.

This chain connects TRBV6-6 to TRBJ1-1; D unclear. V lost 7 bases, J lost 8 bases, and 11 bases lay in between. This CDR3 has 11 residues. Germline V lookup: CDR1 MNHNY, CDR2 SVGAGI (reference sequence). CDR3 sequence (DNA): TGTGCCAGCACTTCGGGTGGCGAAGCTTTCTTT. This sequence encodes CASTSGGEAFF.

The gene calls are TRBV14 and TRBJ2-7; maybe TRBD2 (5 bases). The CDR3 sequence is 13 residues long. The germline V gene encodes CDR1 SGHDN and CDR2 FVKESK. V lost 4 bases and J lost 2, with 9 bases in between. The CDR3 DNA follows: TGTGCCAGCAGCCCCCGGGGAGCCTACGAGCAGTACTTC. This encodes CASSPRGAYEQYF.

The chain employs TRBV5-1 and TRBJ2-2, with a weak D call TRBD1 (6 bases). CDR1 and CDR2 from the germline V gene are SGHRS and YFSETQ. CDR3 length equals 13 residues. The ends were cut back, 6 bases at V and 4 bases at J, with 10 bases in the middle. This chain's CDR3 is CASTEQGTGELFF. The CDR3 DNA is TGCGCCAGCACCGAACAGGGCACCGGGGAGCTGTTTTTT.

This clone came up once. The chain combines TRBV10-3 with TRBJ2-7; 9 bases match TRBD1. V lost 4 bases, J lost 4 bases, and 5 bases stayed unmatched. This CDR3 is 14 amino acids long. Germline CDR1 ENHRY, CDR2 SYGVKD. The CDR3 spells CAISGQGGIYEQYF. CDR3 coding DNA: TGTGCCATCAGTGGACAGGGGGGAATATACGAGCAGTACTTC.

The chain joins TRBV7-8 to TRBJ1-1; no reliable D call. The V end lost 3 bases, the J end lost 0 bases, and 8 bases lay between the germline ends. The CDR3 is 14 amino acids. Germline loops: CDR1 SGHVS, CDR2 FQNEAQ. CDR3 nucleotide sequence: TGTGCCAGCAGCTTGGGCAGAATGAACACTGAAGCTTTCTTT. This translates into CASSLGRMNTEAFF.

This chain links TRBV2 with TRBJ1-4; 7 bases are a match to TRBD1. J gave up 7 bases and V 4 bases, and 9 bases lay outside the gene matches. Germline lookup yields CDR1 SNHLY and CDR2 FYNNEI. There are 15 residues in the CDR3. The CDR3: CASSALTGVGEKLFF. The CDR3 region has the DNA TGTGCCAGCAGTGCCCTTACAGGGGTAGGTGAAAAACTGTTTTTT.

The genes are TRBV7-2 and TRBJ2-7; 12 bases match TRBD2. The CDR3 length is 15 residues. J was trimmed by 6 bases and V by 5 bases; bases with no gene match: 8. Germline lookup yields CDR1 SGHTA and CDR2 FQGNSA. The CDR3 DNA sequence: TGTGCCAGCAGCCACGGACTAGCGGGGTCAGGCGAGCAGTACTTC. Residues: CASSHGLAGSGEQYF.

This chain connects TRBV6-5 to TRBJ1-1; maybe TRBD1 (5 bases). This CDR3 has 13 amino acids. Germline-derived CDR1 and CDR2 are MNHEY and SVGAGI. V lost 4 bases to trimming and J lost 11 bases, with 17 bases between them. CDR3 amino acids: CASSSRLRGVAFF. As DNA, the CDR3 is TGTGCCAGCAGTTCGCGACTGCGGGGGGTGGCTTTCTTT.

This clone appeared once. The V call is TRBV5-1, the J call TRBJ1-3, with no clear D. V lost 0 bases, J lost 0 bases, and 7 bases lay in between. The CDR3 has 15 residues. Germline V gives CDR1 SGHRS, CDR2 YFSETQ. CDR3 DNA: TGCGCCAGCAGCTTGGATACCAGCTCTGGAAACACCATATATTTT. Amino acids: CASSLDTSSGNTIYF.

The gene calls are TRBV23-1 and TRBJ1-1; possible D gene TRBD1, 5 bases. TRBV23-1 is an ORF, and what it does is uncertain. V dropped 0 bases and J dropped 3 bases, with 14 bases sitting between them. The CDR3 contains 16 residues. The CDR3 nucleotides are TGCGCCAGCAGTCAATCTCAACGTGGGGGGGACACTGAAGCTTTCTTT. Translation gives CASSQSQRGGDTEAFF.

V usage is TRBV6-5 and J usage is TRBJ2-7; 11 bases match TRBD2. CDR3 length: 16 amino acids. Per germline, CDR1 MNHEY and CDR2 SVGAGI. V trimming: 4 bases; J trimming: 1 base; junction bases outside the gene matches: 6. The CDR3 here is CASSFTSGSGSYEQYF. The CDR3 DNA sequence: TGTGCCAGCAGTTTTACTAGCGGGAGCGGGTCCTACGAGCAGTACTTC.

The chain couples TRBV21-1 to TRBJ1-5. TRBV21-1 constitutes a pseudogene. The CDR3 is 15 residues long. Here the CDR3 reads CASSARGKTYQPQHF. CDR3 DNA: TGTGCCAGCAGCGCCCGGGGGAAGACCTATCAGCCCCAGCATTTT.

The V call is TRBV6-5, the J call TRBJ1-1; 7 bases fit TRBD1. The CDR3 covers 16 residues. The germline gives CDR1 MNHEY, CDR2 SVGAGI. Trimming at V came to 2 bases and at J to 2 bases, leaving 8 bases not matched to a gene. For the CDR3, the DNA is TGTGCCAGCAGTTACGGGGCAGGGGGTGCTAACACTGAAGCTTTCTTT. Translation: CASSYGAGGANTEAFF.

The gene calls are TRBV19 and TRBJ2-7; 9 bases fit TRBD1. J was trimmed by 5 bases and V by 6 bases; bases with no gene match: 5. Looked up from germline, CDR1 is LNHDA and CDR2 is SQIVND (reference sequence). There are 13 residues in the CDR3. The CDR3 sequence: CASSSGTGNEQYF. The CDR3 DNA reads TGTGCCAGTAGCTCCGGGACAGGGAACGAGCAGTACTTC.

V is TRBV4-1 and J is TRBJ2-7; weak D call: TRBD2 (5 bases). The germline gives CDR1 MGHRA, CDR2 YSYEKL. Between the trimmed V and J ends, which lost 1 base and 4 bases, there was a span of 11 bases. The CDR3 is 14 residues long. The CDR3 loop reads CASSQGLFLYEQYF. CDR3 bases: TGCGCCAGCAGCCAAGGACTATTCCTGTACGAGCAGTACTTC.

Here the CDR3 reads CASSAWTGYEQYF. The CDR3 coding sequence is TGTGCCAGCAGTGCGTGGACAGGGTACGAGCAGTACTTC. V gene TRBV27 combines with J gene TRBJ2-7; TRBD1 aligns across 8 bases. The CDR3 length is 13 residues. CDR1 and CDR2 (germline): MNHEY, SMNVEV (reference sequence). V lost 5 bases and J lost 4; bases outside the gene matches: 4.

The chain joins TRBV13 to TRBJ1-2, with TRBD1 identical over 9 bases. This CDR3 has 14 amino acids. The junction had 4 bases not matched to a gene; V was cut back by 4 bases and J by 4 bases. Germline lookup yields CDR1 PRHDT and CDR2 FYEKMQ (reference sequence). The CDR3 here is CASSSRDRAYGYTF. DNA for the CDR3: TGTGCCAGCAGCTCCCGGGACAGGGCCTATGGCTACACCTTC.

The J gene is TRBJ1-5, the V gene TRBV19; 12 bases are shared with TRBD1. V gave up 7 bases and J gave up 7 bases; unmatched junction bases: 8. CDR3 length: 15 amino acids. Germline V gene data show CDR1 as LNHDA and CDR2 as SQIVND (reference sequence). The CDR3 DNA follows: TGTGCCAGTACCCTCGGGACAGGGGGCTTGCAGCCCCAGCATTTT. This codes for CASTLGTGGLQPQHF.